This TCR beta chain was sequenced in a study of cytomegalovirus exposure and HLA in healthy donors. Study conclusions and caveats: The authors enumerated over 150 TCR beta chains as linked to cytomegalovirus.

It was with 60 Vbeta and 13 Jbeta primers that the PCR ran. TCRdb's copy holds only in-frame clones and misses some; the assay was immunoSEQ multiplex PCR. The table lists over 200,000 clones, 85% to 90% of them singletons. This clone was counted a few times. The antigen remains unidentified. From germline, CDR1 is MDHEN and CDR2 SYDVKM. The CDR3 sequence is 12 residues long. V lost 9 bases to trimming and J lost 4 bases, with 13 bases between them. This receptor was obtained from a human donor in good health. Sample: PBMCs. V usage is TRBV28 and J usage is TRBJ2-7; D may be TRBD1 (5 bases). DNA of the CDR3: TGTGCCAGTGCATTAGGGGTTTACGAGCAGTACTTC. Residues: CASALGVYEQYF.